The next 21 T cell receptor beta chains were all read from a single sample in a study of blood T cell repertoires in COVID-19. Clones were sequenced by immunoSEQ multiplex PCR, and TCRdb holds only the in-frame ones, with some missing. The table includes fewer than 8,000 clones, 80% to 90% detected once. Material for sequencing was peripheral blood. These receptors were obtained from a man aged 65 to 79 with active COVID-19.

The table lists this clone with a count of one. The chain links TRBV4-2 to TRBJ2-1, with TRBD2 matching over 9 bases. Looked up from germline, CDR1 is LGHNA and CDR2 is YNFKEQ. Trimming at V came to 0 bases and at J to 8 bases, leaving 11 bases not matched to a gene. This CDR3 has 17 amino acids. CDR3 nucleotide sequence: TGTGCCAGCAGCCAAGAACCGAGGCGGGGGGGCTTTGATGAGCAGTTCTTC. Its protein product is CASSQEPRRGGFDEQFF.

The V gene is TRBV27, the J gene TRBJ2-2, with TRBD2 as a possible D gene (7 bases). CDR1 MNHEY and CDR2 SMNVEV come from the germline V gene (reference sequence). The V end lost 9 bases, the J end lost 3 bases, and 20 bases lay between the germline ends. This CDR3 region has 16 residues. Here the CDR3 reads CASGDGGGLYTGELFF. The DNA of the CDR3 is TGTGCCAGTGGAGATGGCGGGGGCCTCTACACCGGGGAGCTGTTTTTT.

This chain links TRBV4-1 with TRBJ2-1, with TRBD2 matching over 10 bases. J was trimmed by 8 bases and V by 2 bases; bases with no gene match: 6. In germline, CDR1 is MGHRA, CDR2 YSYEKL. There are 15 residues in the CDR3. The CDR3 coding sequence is TGCGCCAGCAGCCAATCGCCTAGCGGGGGATATGAGCAGTTCTTC. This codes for CASSQSPSGGYEQFF.

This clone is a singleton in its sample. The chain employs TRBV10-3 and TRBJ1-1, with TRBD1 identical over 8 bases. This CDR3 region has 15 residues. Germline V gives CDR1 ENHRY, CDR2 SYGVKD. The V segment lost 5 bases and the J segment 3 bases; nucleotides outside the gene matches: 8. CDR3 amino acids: CAISKTGEGYTEAFF. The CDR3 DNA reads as TGTGCCATCAGTAAGACAGGGGAGGGGTACACTGAAGCTTTCTTT.

The CDR3, as DNA: TGTGCCAGTAGTATGCACCCGGGGACTGCCCAAGAGACCCAGTACTTC. Protein product: CASSMHPGTAQETQYF. The chain recombines TRBV19 with TRBJ2-5; D may be TRBD2 (6 bases). V shed 3 bases and J shed 1 base, with 15 bases lying between them. CDR3 length: 16 residues. Looked up from germline, CDR1 is LNHDA and CDR2 is SQIVND (reference sequence).

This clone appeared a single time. Written as DNA, the CDR3 is TGCAGCGTTGTTTCAGGCCCCCTGGGCAATCAGCCCCAGCATTTT. Protein: CSVVSGPLGNQPQHF. The chain carries TRBV29-1 and TRBJ1-5; D unresolved. The CDR3 is 15 amino acids. The ends were cut back, 4 bases at V and 2 bases at J, with 15 bases in the middle. The germline gives CDR1 SQVTM, CDR2 ANQGSEA.

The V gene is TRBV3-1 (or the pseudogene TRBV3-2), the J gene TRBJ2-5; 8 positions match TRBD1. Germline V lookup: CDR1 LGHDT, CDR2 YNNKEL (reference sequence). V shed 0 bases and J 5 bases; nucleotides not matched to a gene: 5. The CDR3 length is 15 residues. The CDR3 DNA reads TGTGCCAGCAGCCAAGACAGGGGGCTGTGGGAGACCCAGTACTTC. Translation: CASSQDRGLWETQYF.

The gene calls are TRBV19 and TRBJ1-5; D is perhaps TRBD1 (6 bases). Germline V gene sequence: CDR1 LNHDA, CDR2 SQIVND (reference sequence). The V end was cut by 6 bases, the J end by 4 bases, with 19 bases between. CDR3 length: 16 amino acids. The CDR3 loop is CASSNRRGSGNQPQHF. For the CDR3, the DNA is TGTGCCAGTAGCAACAGAAGGGGGTCGGGAAATCAGCCCCAGCATTTT.

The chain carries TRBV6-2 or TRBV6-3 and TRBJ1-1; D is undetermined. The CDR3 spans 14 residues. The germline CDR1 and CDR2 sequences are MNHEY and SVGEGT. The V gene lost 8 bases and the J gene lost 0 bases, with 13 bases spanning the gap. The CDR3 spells CASGQQLMNTEAFF. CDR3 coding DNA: TGTGCCAGCGGCCAACAGTTGATGAACACTGAAGCTTTCTTT.

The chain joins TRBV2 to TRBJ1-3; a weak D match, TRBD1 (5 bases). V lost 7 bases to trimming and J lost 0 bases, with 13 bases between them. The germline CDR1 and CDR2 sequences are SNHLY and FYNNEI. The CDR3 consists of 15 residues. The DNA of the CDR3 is TGTGCCAGCAATGTTGACAGAGTCTCTGGAAACACCATATATTTT. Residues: CASNVDRVSGNTIYF.

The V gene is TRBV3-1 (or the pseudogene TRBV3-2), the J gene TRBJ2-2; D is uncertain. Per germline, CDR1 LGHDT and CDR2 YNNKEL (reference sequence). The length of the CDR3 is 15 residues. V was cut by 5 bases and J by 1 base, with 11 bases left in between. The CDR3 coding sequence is TGTGCCAGCAGCACTCCCGCGATGAACACCGGGGAGCTGTTTTTT. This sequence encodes CASSTPAMNTGELFF.

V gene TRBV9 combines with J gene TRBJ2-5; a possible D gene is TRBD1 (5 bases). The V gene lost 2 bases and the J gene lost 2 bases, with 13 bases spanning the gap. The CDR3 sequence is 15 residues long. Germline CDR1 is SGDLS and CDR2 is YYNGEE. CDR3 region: CASSVDPGLQETQYF. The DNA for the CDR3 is TGTGCCAGCAGCGTGGATCCAGGGCTTCAAGAGACCCAGTACTTC.

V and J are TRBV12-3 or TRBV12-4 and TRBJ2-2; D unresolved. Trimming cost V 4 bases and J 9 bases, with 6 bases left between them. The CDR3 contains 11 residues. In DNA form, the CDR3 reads TGTGCCAGCAGTTCTACCCGGGAGCTGTTTTTT. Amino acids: CASSSTRELFF.

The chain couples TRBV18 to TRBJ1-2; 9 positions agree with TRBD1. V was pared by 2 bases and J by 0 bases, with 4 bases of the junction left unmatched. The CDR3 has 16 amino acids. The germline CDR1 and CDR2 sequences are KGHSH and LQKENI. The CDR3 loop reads CASSPIQGAANYGYTF. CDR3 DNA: TGTGCCAGCTCACCAATACAGGGGGCGGCTAACTATGGCTACACCTTC.

This CDR3 reads CASSLYQGGILNTEAFF. The CDR3 region has the DNA TGTGCCAGCAGCTTGTACCAGGGTGGGATCCTGAACACTGAAGCTTTCTTT. The rearrangement uses TRBV5-4 and TRBJ1-1; perhaps TRBD1 as D (5 bases). With 1 base removed from V and 0 bases from J, the gap between germline ends came to 16 bases. The CDR3 runs to 17 residues. The germline gives CDR1 SGHNT, CDR2 YYREEE (reference sequence).

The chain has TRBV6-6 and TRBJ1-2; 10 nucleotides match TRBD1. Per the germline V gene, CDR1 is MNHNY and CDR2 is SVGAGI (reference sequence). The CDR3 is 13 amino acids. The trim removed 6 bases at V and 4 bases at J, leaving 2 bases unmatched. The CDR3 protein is CASSRTGGYGYTF. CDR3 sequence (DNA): TGTGCCAGCAGCCGGACAGGGGGCTATGGCTACACCTTC.

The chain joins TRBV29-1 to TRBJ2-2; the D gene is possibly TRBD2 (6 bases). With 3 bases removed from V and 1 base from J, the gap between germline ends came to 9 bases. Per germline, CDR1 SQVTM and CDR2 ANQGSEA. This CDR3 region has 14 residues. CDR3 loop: CSVDVGGNTGELFF. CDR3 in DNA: TGCAGCGTTGATGTGGGGGGGAACACCGGGGAGCTGTTTTTT.

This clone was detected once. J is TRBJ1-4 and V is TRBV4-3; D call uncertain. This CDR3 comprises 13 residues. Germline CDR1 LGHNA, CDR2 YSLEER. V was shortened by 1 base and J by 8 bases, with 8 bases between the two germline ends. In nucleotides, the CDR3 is TGCGCCAGCAGCCAAGTGGGGAGGGAAAAACTGTTTTTT. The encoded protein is CASSQVGREKLFF.

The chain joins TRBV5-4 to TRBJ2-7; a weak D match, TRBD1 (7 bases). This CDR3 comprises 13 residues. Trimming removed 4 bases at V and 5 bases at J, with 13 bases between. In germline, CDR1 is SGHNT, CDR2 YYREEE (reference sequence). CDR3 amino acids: CASSPQGGHEQYF. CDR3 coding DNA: TGTGCCAGCAGCCCGCAGGGGGGACACGAGCAGTACTTC.

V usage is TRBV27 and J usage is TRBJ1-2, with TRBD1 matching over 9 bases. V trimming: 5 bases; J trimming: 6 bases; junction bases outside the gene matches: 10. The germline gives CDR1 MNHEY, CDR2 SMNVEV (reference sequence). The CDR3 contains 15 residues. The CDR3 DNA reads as TGTGCCAGCAGTACGACAGTTACAGGGGGCGATGGCTACACCTTC. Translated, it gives CASSTTVTGGDGYTF.

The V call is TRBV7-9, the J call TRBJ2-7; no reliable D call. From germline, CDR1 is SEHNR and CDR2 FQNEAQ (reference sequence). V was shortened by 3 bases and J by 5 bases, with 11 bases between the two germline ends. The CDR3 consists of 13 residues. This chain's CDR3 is CASSFPSFHEQYF. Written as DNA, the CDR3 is TGTGCCAGCAGCTTTCCCAGTTTTCACGAGCAGTACTTC.